Below, 28 T cell receptor beta chains from the same sample are listed, as sequenced in a study of blood T cell repertoires in COVID-19. Libraries were prepared by immunoSEQ multiplex PCR; TCRdb keeps only in-frame clonotypes and omits some of them. Of over 200,000 clones in the sample, about 87% were seen once. The sequencing sample was made of PBMCs or T cells enriched from blood (not recorded which). The receptors stem from a woman between 40 and 50 years old with acute COVID-19.

This clone has a handful of counts. The V call is TRBV11-2, the J call TRBJ2-1; no clear D. The CDR3 loop spans 11 amino acids. Trimming left V 5 bases short and J 8 bases short, with 7 bases between. Germline CDR1 and CDR2: SGHAT and FQNNGV. The CDR3 spells CASSRAYEQFF. CDR3 bases: TGTGCCAGCAGCCGAGCCTATGAGCAGTTCTTC. The entire variable domain, with the rest obtained from reference TRBV11-2 and TRBJ2-1, is as follows: EAGVAQSPRYKIIEKRQSVAFWCNPISGHATLYWYQQILGQGPKLLIQFQNNGVVDDSQLPKDRFSAERLKGVDSTLKIQPAKLEDSAVYLCASSRAYEQFFGPGTRLTVL.

The chain recombines TRBV10-2 with TRBJ2-3, with D unclear. With 6 bases removed from V and 6 bases from J, the gap between germline ends came to 13 bases. This CDR3 comprises 13 residues. Germline V lookup: CDR1 WSHSY, CDR2 SAAADI. CDR3 sequence reads: CASRERPRDTQYF. The CDR3 nucleotides read TGCGCCAGCAGGGAGCGTCCTAGGGATACGCAGTATTTT.

The chain recombines TRBV5-1 with TRBJ2-5, with a tentative D call TRBD2 (5 bases). Germline-derived CDR1 and CDR2 are SGHRS and YFSETQ. The CDR3 totals 13 residues. Trimming cost V 4 bases and J 2 bases, with 9 bases left between them. CDR3 protein: CASSQTGQETQYF. The DNA of the CDR3 is TGCGCCAGCAGCCAAACGGGGCAAGAGACCCAGTACTTC.

The V call is TRBV18, the J call TRBJ1-5, with 9 nucleotides matching TRBD1. The V and J ends lost 2 bases and 10 bases, in that order; junction bases with no gene match: 6. CDR3 length: 14 amino acids. Per germline, CDR1 KGHSH and CDR2 LQKENI. CDR3 protein: CASSPGQGFRPQHF. In DNA, the CDR3 is TGTGCCAGCTCACCAGGACAGGGGTTCCGACCCCAGCATTTT.

The CDR3 reads CASSVGPGTGGDEQYF. The CDR3 DNA is TGTGCCAGCAGCGTAGGTCCCGGGACAGGGGGGGACGAGCAGTACTTC. The chain combines TRBV9 with TRBJ2-7; 11 nucleotides match TRBD1. Trimming took 0 bases from V and 5 from J; bases not matched to a gene: 7. CDR1 is SGDLS and CDR2 is YYNGEE in the germline V gene. This CDR3 spans 16 amino acids.

The chain has TRBV5-4 and TRBJ2-2; D may be TRBD2 (5 bases). In germline, CDR1 is SGHNT, CDR2 YYREEE (reference sequence). V shed 4 bases and J shed 6 bases, with 16 bases lying between them. The CDR3 has 15 amino acids. The CDR3 loop is CASSPRRGGPGELFF. The DNA of the CDR3 is TGTGCCAGCAGCCCTCGGCGAGGAGGTCCCGGGGAGCTGTTTTTT.

The chain couples TRBV5-4 to TRBJ2-3; 7 bases are shared with TRBD1. V was clipped by 4 bases and J by 4 bases; unmatched bases: 9. This CDR3 has 15 residues. The germline gives CDR1 SGHNT, CDR2 YYREEE (reference sequence). CDR3 sequence (DNA): TGTGCCAGCAGCCGACCAGGACAGGAGGCAGATACGCAGTATTTT. Translation gives CASSRPGQEADTQYF.

V gene TRBV5-1 combines with J gene TRBJ2-5, with 7 bases aligning to TRBD2. The junction had 9 bases not matched to a gene; V was cut back by 4 bases and J by 3 bases. CDR3 length: 15 amino acids. The germline V gene has CDR1 SGHRS and CDR2 YFSETQ. CDR3 loop: CASSPGPGGEETQYF. CDR3 DNA sequence: TGCGCCAGCAGCCCAGGTCCGGGGGGAGAAGAGACCCAGTACTTC.

V gene TRBV5-6 combines with J gene TRBJ1-6, with 8 bases matching TRBD1. Trimming cost V 1 base and J 4 bases; bases outside gene matches: 4. The germline gives CDR1 SGHDT, CDR2 YYEEEE. This CDR3 is 16 amino acids long. CDR3 in amino acids: CASSLRQGLYNSPLHF. DNA of the CDR3: TGTGCCAGCAGCTTGAGACAGGGGTTGTATAATTCACCCCTCCACTTT.

The gene calls are TRBV19 and TRBJ1-2; 10 nucleotides match TRBD1. V was pared by 4 bases and J by 6 bases, with 5 bases of the junction left unmatched. Per the germline V gene, CDR1 is LNHDA and CDR2 is SQIVND (reference sequence). The CDR3 contains 14 residues. The CDR3 loop is CASSTRTGGNGYTF. In nucleotides, the CDR3 is TGTGCCAGTAGTACCCGGACAGGGGGTAATGGCTACACCTTC.

V and J are TRBV4-3 and TRBJ2-2; D ambiguous. The V end was cut by 1 base, the J end by 2 bases, with 8 bases between. CDR3 length: 15 amino acids. Germline CDR1 is LGHNA and CDR2 is YSLEER. The CDR3 nucleotides read TGCGCCAGCAGCCAAGTAGCCCTAAACACCGGGGAGCTGTTTTTT. Translated: CASSQVALNTGELFF.

CDR3 amino acids: CASSLLPTGGNTIYF. CDR3 coding DNA: TGTGCCAGCAGTTTATTGCCTACAGGGGGAAACACCATATATTTT. V is TRBV28 and J is TRBJ1-3; tentative D call: TRBD1 (6 bases). The V gene's germline CDR1 is MDHEN and CDR2 SYDVKM. V was clipped by 1 base and J by 4 bases, with 11 bases between them. This CDR3 is built from 15 residues.

The chain employs TRBV5-4 and TRBJ1-4; maybe TRBD1 (5 bases). Germline-derived CDR1 and CDR2 are SGHNT and YYREEE (reference sequence). The CDR3 is 16 amino acids. The V and J ends lost 0 bases and 7 bases respectively, with 16 bases between them. Written as DNA, the CDR3 is TGTGCCAGCAGCTTGGATCCAGGGAATATGGGTGAAAAACTGTTTTTT. Its translation is CASSLDPGNMGEKLFF.

This clone was counted a single time. The gene calls are TRBV19 and TRBJ1-1; D is uncertain. Germline values: CDR1 LNHDA, CDR2 SQIVND (reference sequence). The CDR3 has 12 amino acids. Trimming cost V 11 bases and J 2 bases, with 12 bases left between them. CDR3 in DNA: TGTGCCTCTATAAATCGAAACACTGAAGCTTTCTTT. Its protein is CASINRNTEAFF. Full variable domain (remainder filled in from reference TRBV19 and TRBJ1-1): DGGITQSPKYLFRKEGQNVTLSCEQNLNHDAMYWYRQDPGQGLRLIYYSQIVNDFQKGDIAEGYSVSREKKESFPLTVTSAQKNPTAFYLCASINRNTEAFFGQGTRLTVV.

V usage is TRBV9 and J usage is TRBJ2-7, with TRBD1 matching 7 bases. This CDR3 region has 16 residues. Trimming at V came to 3 bases and at J to 4 bases, leaving 13 bases not matched to a gene. CDR1 and CDR2 (germline): SGDLS, YYNGEE. The CDR3 bases are TGTGCCAGCAGCGCCAGAGACAGGGCTGGTACGTACGAGCAGTACTTC. Protein product: CASSARDRAGTYEQYF.

This clone was observed once. Written as DNA, the CDR3 is TGTGCCAGCAGCCAAGAACGGGGGACGAGCTCCTATAATTCACCCCTCCACTTT. Protein: CASSQERGTSSYNSPLHF. The chain links TRBV3-1 (or the pseudogene TRBV3-2) to TRBJ1-6; D is perhaps TRBD1 (5 bases). Looked up from germline, CDR1 is LGHDT and CDR2 is YNNKEL (reference sequence). Deletions cut 0 bases from V and 0 bases from J, with 12 bases between. The CDR3 loop spans 18 amino acids.

The rearrangement links TRBV5-1 to TRBJ2-5; D might be TRBD1 (5 bases). The length of the CDR3 is 15 residues. Germline loops: CDR1 SGHRS, CDR2 YFSETQ. The V and J ends lost 0 bases and 0 bases respectively, with 9 bases between them. CDR3 nucleotides: TGCGCCAGCAGCTTGGGGGGCAGTTACCAAGAGACCCAGTACTTC. As protein: CASSLGGSYQETQYF.

The J gene is TRBJ1-3, the V gene TRBV18, with 11 bases that match TRBD1. This CDR3 has 15 residues. J lost 7 bases, V lost 3 bases, and 5 bases had no gene match. Germline V lookup: CDR1 KGHSH, CDR2 LQKENI. The CDR3 reads CASSPRTGGFNTIYF. CDR3 nucleotides: TGTGCCAGCTCACCCCGGACAGGGGGCTTTAACACCATATATTTT.

The chain is built from TRBV29-1 and TRBJ1-2; D perhaps matches TRBD1 (6 bases). Deletions cut 7 bases from V and 2 bases from J, with 17 bases between. The length of the CDR3 is 14 residues. The germline gives CDR1 SQVTM, CDR2 ANQGSEA. The CDR3 sequence is CSAPAGALNYGYTF. The CDR3, as DNA: TGCAGCGCTCCCGCAGGGGCCCTCAACTATGGCTACACCTTC.

Written as DNA, the CDR3 is TGCGCCAGCAGCTTGGAAGGGAGGACGACAGATACGCAGTATTTT. This encodes CASSLEGRTTDTQYF. The chain recombines TRBV5-1 with TRBJ2-3, with TRBD2 as a possible D gene (6 bases). V lost 0 bases to trimming and J lost 3 bases, with 11 bases between them. Germline values: CDR1 SGHRS, CDR2 YFSETQ. The CDR3 is 15 amino acids.

The chain has TRBV6-2 or TRBV6-3 and TRBJ2-3, with 13 bases aligning to TRBD2. CDR3 length: 16 amino acids. Germline V gene lookup returns CDR1 MNHEY and CDR2 SVGEGT. The J segment lost 2 bases and the V segment lost 6 bases, leaving 5 bases of the junction unmatched. For the CDR3, the DNA is TGTGCCAGCAGCCTACTAGCGGGGGGGCTCACAGATACGCAGTATTTT. Protein: CASSLLAGGLTDTQYF.

V is TRBV6-5 and J is TRBJ1-2; perhaps TRBD1 as D (5 bases). From germline, CDR1 is MNHEY and CDR2 SVGAGI. The CDR3 runs 14 residues. Trimming removed 2 bases at V and 2 bases at J, with 9 bases between. The DNA of the CDR3 is TGTGCCAGCAGTTACAGGGGAAGAAACTATGGCTACACCTTC. Protein product: CASSYRGRNYGYTF.

V and J are TRBV11-3 and TRBJ2-5; tentative D call: TRBD2 (5 bases). V was cut by 5 bases and J by 1 base, with 11 bases left in between. Per the germline V gene, CDR1 is SGHNT and CDR2 is YENEEA. The CDR3 sequence is 14 residues long. The CDR3 DNA follows: TGTGCCAGCAGCCGACCGCGGGCCCAAGAGACCCAGTACTTC. This sequence encodes CASSRPRAQETQYF. The full variable domain, rest sourced from reference TRBV11-3 and TRBJ2-5, is EAGVVQSPRYKIIEKKQPVAFWCNPISGHNTLYWYLQNLGQGPELLIRYENEEAVDDSQLPKDRFSAERLKGVDSTLKIQPAELGDSAVYLCASSRPRAQETQYFGPGTRLLVL.

The V gene is TRBV2, the J gene TRBJ1-1; 7 bases are a match to TRBD1. The CDR3 extends over 14 amino acids. CDR1 and CDR2 from the germline V gene are SNHLY and FYNNEI. The trim removed 7 bases at V and 1 base at J, leaving 6 bases unmatched. The CDR3 region has the DNA TGTGCCAGCATCCGACAGGGAACGAACACTGAAGCTTTCTTT. It specifies CASIRQGTNTEAFF.

The genes are TRBV29-1 and TRBJ1-1, with D possibly being TRBD1 (6 bases). The CDR3 has 12 residues. Germline V gene lookup returns CDR1 SQVTM and CDR2 ANQGSEA. Trimming shortened V by 7 bases and J by 5 bases, and 14 bases separated the two germline ends. In nucleotides, the CDR3 is TGCAGCGCCTACAGGGAGGGAACTGAAGCTTTCTTT. It is translated as CSAYREGTEAFF.

The chain carries TRBV11-2 and TRBJ2-7, with 8 bases identical to TRBD1. This CDR3 contains 14 residues. With V trimmed by 7 bases and J by 0 bases, 5 bases remained unmatched. Germline V gene data show CDR1 as SGHAT and CDR2 as FQNNGV. The CDR3 nucleotides are TGTGCCAGCAACGACAGGGGTTTCTCCTACGAGCAGTACTTC. Protein sequence: CASNDRGFSYEQYF.

The rearrangement joins TRBV18 to TRBJ2-3; TRBD2 matches 11 bases. CDR3 length: 15 amino acids. V shed 6 bases and J 2 bases; nucleotides not matched to a gene: 4. Per germline, CDR1 KGHSH and CDR2 LQKENI. The CDR3 bases are TGTGCCAGCTCGGGGACTAGCGGCGTCACAGATACGCAGTATTTT. This gives the protein CASSGTSGVTDTQYF.

The chain carries TRBV5-6 and TRBJ1-5; 7 nucleotides line up with TRBD1. V dropped 0 bases and J dropped 1; count of bases not matched to a gene: 4. The CDR3 length is 16 residues. CDR1 SGHDT and CDR2 YYEEEE come from the germline V gene. The CDR3 DNA follows: TGTGCCAGCAGCTTGGAAGGGGGCGCCAGCAATCAGCCCCAGCATTTT. Translated, it gives CASSLEGGASNQPQHF.